What follows are 20 T cell receptor beta chains derived from one specimen sequenced in a study of shared clonotypes between healthy human individuals. The repertoire was sequenced with immunoSEQ multiplex PCR; TCRdb's copy has only in-frame clones and lacks some. The sample holds 2 million to 2.5 million clones, about 93% seen once. Terminally differentiated effector memory CD45RA+ cells were excluded by CCR7 positive selection of CD45RO-negative cells. The sequencing input was naive CD8+ T cells from PBMCs. The receptors shown here come from a man younger than 35 in good health. Some clones in this sample may be carry-over from other donors' samples.

In regard to this clone: Other DNA sequences from this sample encode an identical CDR3 as well. The rearrangement uses TRBV9 and TRBJ1-2; D possibly corresponds to TRBD1 (6 bases). The V and J ends lost 0 bases and 0 bases respectively, with 9 bases between them. The CDR3 is 15 amino acids. CDR1 is SGDLS, CDR2 YYNGEE, per germline. This CDR3 is CASSVAGGPNYGYTF. For the CDR3, the DNA is TGTGCCAGCAGCGTAGCGGGGGGGCCTAACTATGGCTACACCTTC. The full variable domain, rest sourced from reference TRBV9 and TRBJ1-2, is DSGVTQTPKHLITATGQRVTLRCSPRSGDLSVYWYQQSLDQGLQFLIQYYNGEERAKGNILERFSAQQFPDLHSELNLSSLELGDSALYFCASSVAGGPNYGYTFGSGTRLTVV.

This rearrangement joins TRBV27 to TRBJ2-7; D gene uncertain. This CDR3 has 13 amino acids. V lost 3 bases to trimming and J lost 3 bases, with 9 bases between them. Germline V gene data show CDR1 as MNHEY and CDR2 as SMNVEV (reference sequence). As DNA, the CDR3 is TGTGCCAGCAGTTTTTCGGAAGTCTACGAGCAGTACTTC. It translates to CASSFSEVYEQYF.

This sequence joins TRBV11-2 and TRBJ1-1; TRBD1 matches at 8 bases. The CDR3 covers 15 residues. J was trimmed by 8 bases and V by 1 base; bases with no gene match: 9. Germline values: CDR1 SGHAT, CDR2 FQNNGV. CDR3 amino acids: CASSLVFGTGNEAFF. The CDR3 coding sequence is TGTGCCAGCAGCTTAGTTTTCGGGACAGGTAACGAAGCTTTCTTT.

V gene TRBV15 combines with J gene TRBJ1-2; 7 positions agree with TRBD1. Germline CDR1 and CDR2: LNHNV and YYDKDF (reference sequence). The V gene end was trimmed by 0 bases and the J gene end by 3 bases; junction bases not matched to a gene: 10. The CDR3 loop spans 17 amino acids. The CDR3 sequence is CATSRDRVGGVDYGYTF. The CDR3 nucleotides are TGTGCCACCAGCAGAGATCGTGTAGGGGGCGTCGACTATGGCTACACCTTC.

A single count supports this clone. The rearrangement joins TRBV2 to TRBJ2-1; D is ambiguous. This CDR3 contains 14 residues. Per germline, CDR1 SNHLY and CDR2 FYNNEI. V lost 8 bases and J 0 bases, leaving 11 bases between the germline ends. Here the CDR3 reads CASRFRPSYNEQFF. In DNA form, the CDR3 reads TGTGCCAGCCGCTTCCGCCCCTCCTACAATGAGCAGTTCTTC.

This rearrangement joins TRBV6-6 to TRBJ1-5; perhaps TRBD1 as D (5 bases). The CDR3 spans 12 residues. Per germline, CDR1 MNHNY and CDR2 SVGAGI (reference sequence). Trimming left V 7 bases short and J 2 bases short, with 6 bases between. The chain's CDR3 is CASMGGNQPQHF. CDR3 DNA: TGTGCCAGCATGGGGGGCAATCAGCCCCAGCATTTT.

Worth noting for this clone: This sample also contains other DNA sequences that code for the same CDR3. J is TRBJ1-5 and V is TRBV7-9; the D is unclear. This CDR3 is 14 amino acids long. V lost 5 bases and J lost 1, with 9 bases in between. CDR1 and CDR2 (germline): SEHNR, FQNEAQ (reference sequence). The CDR3 nucleotides read TGTGCCAGCAGCCCCACGGGCAGCAATCAGCCCCAGCATTTT. Translated: CASSPTGSNQPQHF.

The chain is built from TRBV19 and TRBJ1-4, with 7 bases fitting TRBD1. The length of the CDR3 is 15 residues. Germline assignment: CDR1 LNHDA and CDR2 SQIVND (reference sequence). With V trimmed by 5 bases and J by 8 bases, 11 bases remained unmatched. For the CDR3, the DNA is TGTGCCAGTAGTTACGACAGGGTAGCTGAGGAAAAACTGTTTTTT. Protein product: CASSYDRVAEEKLFF.

The rearrangement uses TRBV6-6 and TRBJ2-2, with 9 positions matching TRBD1. CDR3 size: 16 residues. The ends lost 7 bases at V and 6 bases at J; junction bases unmatched: 12. The germline V gene has CDR1 MNHNY and CDR2 SVGAGI (reference sequence). The CDR3 coding sequence is TGTGCCAGCACCGGGACAGGGATGGTGGTAGCCGGGGAGCTGTTTTTT. Translation gives CASTGTGMVVAGELFF.

The CDR3: CASSAGLAGGPIISYEQFF. The CDR3, as DNA: TGTGCCAGCAGCGCCGGACTAGCGGGAGGGCCTATTATCAGCTATGAGCAGTTCTTC. The chain couples TRBV7-8 to TRBJ2-1, with 15 bases lining up with TRBD2. Germline V gene data show CDR1 as SGHVS and CDR2 as FQNEAQ. Trimming cost V 5 bases and J 8 bases; bases outside gene matches: 16. This CDR3 comprises 19 residues.

This sequence joins TRBV13 and TRBJ2-7; 7 bases match TRBD2. There are 16 residues in the CDR3. Germline assignment: CDR1 PRHDT and CDR2 FYEKMQ (reference sequence). The V gene end was trimmed by 5 bases and the J gene end by 5 bases; junction bases not matched to a gene: 15. The CDR3: CASSTLEVGRENEQYF. Written as DNA, the CDR3 is TGTGCCAGCAGCACACTAGAGGTGGGGAGGGAAAACGAGCAGTACTTC.

This clone was counted a single time. CDR3 sequence (DNA): TGTGCCAGCAGTCTCCACAGGGATACGCAGTATTTT. Its protein is CASSLHRDTQYF. The V and J genes are TRBV28 and TRBJ2-3, with D tentatively TRBD1 (5 bases). V was pared by 5 bases and J by 6 bases, with 9 bases between. The CDR3 totals 12 residues. Germline lookup yields CDR1 MDHEN and CDR2 SYDVKM.

The genes are TRBV7-9 and TRBJ2-5; 7 bases map to TRBD1. CDR1 is SEHNR and CDR2 is FQNEAQ in the germline V gene (reference sequence). The CDR3 consists of 14 residues. V lost 5 bases to trimming and J lost 3 bases; unmatched junction nucleotides: 6. CDR3 nucleotides: TGTGCCAGCAGCATGCCGGGACAGAAAGAGACCCAGTACTTC. As protein: CASSMPGQKETQYF. The complete variable domain, with remaining parts taken from reference TRBV7-9 and TRBJ2-5, reads DTGVSQNPRHKITKRGQNVTFRCDPISEHNRLYWYRQTLGQGPEFLTYFQNEAQLEKSRLLSDRFSAERPKGSFSTLEIQRTEQGDSAMYLCASSMPGQKETQYFGPGTRLLVL.

The CDR3 loop is CAISGTGHLSTDTQYF. Here the CDR3 DNA reads TGTGCCATCAGTGGAACTGGACACCTTAGCACAGATACGCAGTATTTT. The genes are TRBV10-3 and TRBJ2-3; D possibly corresponds to TRBD1 (5 bases). V gave up 4 bases and J gave up 0 bases, with 14 bases separating them. CDR1 is ENHRY and CDR2 is SYGVKD in the germline V gene. This CDR3 has 16 amino acids.

This clone appeared a few times. V usage is TRBV27 and J usage is TRBJ1-1, with D unclear. The CDR3 loop spans 13 amino acids. Trimming took 4 bases from V and 1 from J, leaving 7 bases between them. The germline gives CDR1 MNHEY, CDR2 SMNVEV (reference sequence). CDR3: CASSWFRNTEAFF. Here the CDR3 DNA reads TGTGCCAGCAGTTGGTTTAGGAACACTGAAGCTTTCTTT.

CDR3 amino acids: CASSPRGGEAFF. The CDR3 bases are TGTGCCAGCAGCCCCCGGGGGGGGGAGGCTTTCTTT. The V and J genes are TRBV5-6 and TRBJ1-1; maybe TRBD1 (5 bases). V was shortened by 4 bases and J by 11 bases, with 15 bases between the two germline ends. Germline V gives CDR1 SGHDT, CDR2 YYEEEE. The CDR3 runs 12 residues.

The chain has TRBV4-3 and TRBJ1-2; 10 bases agree with TRBD1. The CDR3 is 14 amino acids. Trimming took 2 bases from V and 8 from J; bases not matched to a gene: 5. Germline V CDR1 and CDR2: LGHNA, YSLEER. The chain's CDR3 is CASSQLGTGAGYTF. The CDR3 nucleotides read TGCGCCAGCAGCCAATTAGGGACAGGGGCAGGCTACACCTTC.

The chain is built from TRBV7-9 and TRBJ2-7; 10 nucleotides match TRBD1. Trimming cost V 5 bases and J 7 bases; bases outside gene matches: 8. This CDR3 is 14 amino acids long. CDR1 and CDR2 from the germline V gene are SEHNR and FQNEAQ (reference sequence). The CDR3 DNA is TGTGCCAGCAGCCGGACAGGGGGTAGTGGGGAGCAGTACTTC. It encodes CASSRTGGSGEQYF.

The rearrangement links TRBV27 to TRBJ1-4; no definite D call. The germline gives CDR1 MNHEY, CDR2 SMNVEV (reference sequence). V was shortened by 5 bases and J by 6 bases, with 16 bases between the two germline ends. The CDR3 has 15 amino acids. CDR3 sequence reads: CASSPLLGRDEKLFF. CDR3 DNA sequence: TGTGCCAGCAGTCCCTTGCTGGGTCGGGATGAAAAACTGTTTTTT.

This chain connects TRBV7-9 to TRBJ2-5; D not certain. Trimming cost V 5 bases and J 2 bases, with 12 bases left between them. CDR1 and CDR2 from the germline V gene are SEHNR and FQNEAQ (reference sequence). The CDR3 loop spans 14 amino acids. The CDR3 protein is CASSPYLGQETQYF. For the CDR3, the DNA is TGTGCCAGCAGCCCATATCTCGGACAAGAGACCCAGTACTTC.